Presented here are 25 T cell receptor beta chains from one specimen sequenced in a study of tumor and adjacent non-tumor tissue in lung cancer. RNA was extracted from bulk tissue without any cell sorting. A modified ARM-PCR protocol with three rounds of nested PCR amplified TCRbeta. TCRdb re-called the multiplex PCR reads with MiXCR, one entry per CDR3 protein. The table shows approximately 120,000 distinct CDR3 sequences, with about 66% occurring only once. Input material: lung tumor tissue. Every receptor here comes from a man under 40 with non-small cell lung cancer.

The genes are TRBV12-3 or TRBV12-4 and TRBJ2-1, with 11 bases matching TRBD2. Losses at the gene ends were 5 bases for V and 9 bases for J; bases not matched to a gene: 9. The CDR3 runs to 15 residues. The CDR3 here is CASSARIAGGGEQFF. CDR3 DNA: TGTGCCAGCAGTGCCCGAATAGCGGGAGGGGGTGAGCAGTTCTTC.

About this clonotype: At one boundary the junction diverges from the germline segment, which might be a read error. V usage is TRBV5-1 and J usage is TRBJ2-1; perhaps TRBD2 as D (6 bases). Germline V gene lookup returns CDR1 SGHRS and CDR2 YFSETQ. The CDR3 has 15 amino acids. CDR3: CASSKKRVTYSEQFF. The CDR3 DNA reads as TGCGCCAGCAGCAAAAAGCGGGTAACCTACAGTGAGCAGTTCTTC. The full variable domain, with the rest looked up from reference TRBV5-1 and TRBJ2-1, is KAGVTQTPRYLIKTRGQQVTLSCSPISGHRSVSWYQQTPGQGLQFLFEYFSETQRNKGNFPGRFSGRQFSNSRSEMNVSTLELGDSALYLCASSKKRVTYSEQFFGPGTRLTVL.

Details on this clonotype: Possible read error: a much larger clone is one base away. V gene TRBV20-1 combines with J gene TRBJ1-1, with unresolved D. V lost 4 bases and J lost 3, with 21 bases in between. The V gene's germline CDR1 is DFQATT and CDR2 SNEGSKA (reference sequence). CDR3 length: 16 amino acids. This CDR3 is CSAKDAGPGGYTEAFF. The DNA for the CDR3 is TGCAGTGCTAAAGACGCAGGCCCGGGCGGGTACACTGAAGCTTTCTTT.

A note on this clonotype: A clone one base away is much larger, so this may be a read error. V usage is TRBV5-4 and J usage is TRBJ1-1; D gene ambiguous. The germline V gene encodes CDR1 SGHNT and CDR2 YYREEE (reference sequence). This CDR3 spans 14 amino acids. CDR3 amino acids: CASSLAGGSTETFF. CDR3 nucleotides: TGTGCCAGCAGCTTGGCGGGAGGCTCCACTGAAACTTTCTTT.

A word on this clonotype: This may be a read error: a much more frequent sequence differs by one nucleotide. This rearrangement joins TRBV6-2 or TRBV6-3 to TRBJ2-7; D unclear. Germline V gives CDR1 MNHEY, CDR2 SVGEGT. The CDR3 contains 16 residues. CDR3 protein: CVSSYSIWTGSYEQYF. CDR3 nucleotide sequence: TGTGTCAGCAGTTATAGTATTTGGACCGGTTCCTACGAGCAGTACTTC.

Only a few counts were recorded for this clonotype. The CDR3 DNA reads as TGTGCCACCAGGCCAGGCAGGGACAGCGATGGCTACACCTTC. This encodes CATRPGRDSDGYTF. V and J are TRBV6-2 or TRBV6-3 and TRBJ1-2, with 7 bases fitting TRBD1. The CDR3 loop spans 14 amino acids. Germline V gives CDR1 MNHEY, CDR2 SVGEGT. The V and J ends lost 10 bases and 6 bases, in that order; junction bases with no gene match: 14.

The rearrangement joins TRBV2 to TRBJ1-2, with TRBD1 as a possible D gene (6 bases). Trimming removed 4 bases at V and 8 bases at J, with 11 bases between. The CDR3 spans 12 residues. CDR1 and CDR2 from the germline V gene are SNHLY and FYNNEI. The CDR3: CASSAPRGGYTF. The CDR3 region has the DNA TGTGCCAGCAGTGCCCCCAGGGGAGGCTACACCTTC.

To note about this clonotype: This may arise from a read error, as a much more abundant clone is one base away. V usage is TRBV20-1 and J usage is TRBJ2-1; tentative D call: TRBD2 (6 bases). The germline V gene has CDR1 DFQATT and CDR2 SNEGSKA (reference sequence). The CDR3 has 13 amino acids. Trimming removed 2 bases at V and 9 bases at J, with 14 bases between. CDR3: CSARRRAAGEQFF. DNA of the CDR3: TGCAGTGCTAGAAGGAGGGCAGCGGGTGAGCAGTTCTTC.

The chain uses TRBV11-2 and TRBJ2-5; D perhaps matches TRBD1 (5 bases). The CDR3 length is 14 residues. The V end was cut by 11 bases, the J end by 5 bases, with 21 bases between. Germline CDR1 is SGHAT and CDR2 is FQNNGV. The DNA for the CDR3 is TGTGCCTGGAGCTTCGCACAGGTAGGGGAGACCCAGTACTTC. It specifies CAWSFAQVGETQYF.

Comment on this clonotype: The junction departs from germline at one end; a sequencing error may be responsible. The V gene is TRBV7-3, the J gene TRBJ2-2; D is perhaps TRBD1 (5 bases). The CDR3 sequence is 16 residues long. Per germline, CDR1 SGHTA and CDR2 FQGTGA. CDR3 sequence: CVSSFQQARATGELFF. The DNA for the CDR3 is TGTGTCAGCAGCTTTCAACAGGCCCGGGCCACCGGGGAGCTGTTTTTT. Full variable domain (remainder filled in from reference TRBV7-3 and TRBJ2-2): GAGVSQTPSNKVTEKGKYVELRCDPISGHTALYWYRQSLGQGPEFLIYFQGTGAADDSGLPNDRFFAVRPEGSVSTLKIQRTERGDSAVYLCVSSFQQARATGELFFGEGSRLTVL.

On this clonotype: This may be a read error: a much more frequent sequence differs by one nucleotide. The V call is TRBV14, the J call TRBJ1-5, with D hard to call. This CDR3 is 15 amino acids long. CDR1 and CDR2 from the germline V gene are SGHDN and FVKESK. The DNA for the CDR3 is TGTGCCAGAAGCCAAGAGGGTAATAGCAATCAGCCCCAGCATTTT. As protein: CARSQEGNSNQPQHF.

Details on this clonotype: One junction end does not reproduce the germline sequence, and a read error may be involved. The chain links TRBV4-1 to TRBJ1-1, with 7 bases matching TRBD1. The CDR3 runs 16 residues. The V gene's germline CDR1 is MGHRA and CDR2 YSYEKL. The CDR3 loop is CASSQDIYRGRTETFF. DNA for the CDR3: TGCGCAAGCAGCCAAGATATCTACAGGGGACGCACTGAAACTTTCTTT.

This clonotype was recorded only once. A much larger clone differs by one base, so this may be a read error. The CDR3 protein is CSAWTSGRGCYEQYF. Here the CDR3 DNA reads TGCAGTGCATGGACTAGCGGGAGAGGGTGCTACGAGCAGTACTTC. This chain connects TRBV20-1 to TRBJ2-7; 13 bases map to TRBD2. The CDR3 contains 15 residues. Trimming removed 6 bases from V and 3 bases from J; junction bases left unmatched: 8. Germline CDR1 reads DFQATT; CDR2 reads SNEGSKA (reference sequence).

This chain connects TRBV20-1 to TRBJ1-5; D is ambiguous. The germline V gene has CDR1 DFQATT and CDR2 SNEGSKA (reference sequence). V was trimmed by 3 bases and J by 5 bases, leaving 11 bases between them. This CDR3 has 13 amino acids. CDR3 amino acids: CSASDGPYQPQHF. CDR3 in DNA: TGCAGTGCTAGTGATGGACCTTATCAGCCCCAGCATTTT.

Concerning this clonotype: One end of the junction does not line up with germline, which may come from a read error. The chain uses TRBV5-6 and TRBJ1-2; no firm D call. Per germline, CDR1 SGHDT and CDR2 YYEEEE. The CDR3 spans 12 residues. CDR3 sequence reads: CASSLVFAGYAF. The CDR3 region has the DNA TGTGCCAGCAGCTTGGTCTTCGCCGGCTACGCCTTC.

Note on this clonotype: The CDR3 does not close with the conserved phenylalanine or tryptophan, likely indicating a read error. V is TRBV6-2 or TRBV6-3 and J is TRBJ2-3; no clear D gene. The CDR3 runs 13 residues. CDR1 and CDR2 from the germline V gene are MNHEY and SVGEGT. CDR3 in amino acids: CASTKRSTDMQYL. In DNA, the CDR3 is TGTGCCAGCACCAAGAGGAGCACAGATATGCAGTATCTT.

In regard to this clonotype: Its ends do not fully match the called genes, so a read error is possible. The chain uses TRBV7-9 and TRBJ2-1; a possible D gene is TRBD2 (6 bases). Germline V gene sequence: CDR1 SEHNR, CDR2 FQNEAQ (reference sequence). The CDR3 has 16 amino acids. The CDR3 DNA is TGTGCCAGCAGCCTCGGAGTCCGGGGGTTCTACAGTGAGCAGTTCTTC. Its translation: CASSLGVRGFYSEQFF.

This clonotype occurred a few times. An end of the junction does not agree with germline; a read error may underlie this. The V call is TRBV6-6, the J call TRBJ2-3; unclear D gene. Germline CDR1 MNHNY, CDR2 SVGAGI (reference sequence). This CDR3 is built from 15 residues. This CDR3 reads CVSTFEPATPNTQYF. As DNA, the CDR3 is TGTGTCAGCACCTTCGAGCCGGCGACCCCAAATACGCAGTATTTT.

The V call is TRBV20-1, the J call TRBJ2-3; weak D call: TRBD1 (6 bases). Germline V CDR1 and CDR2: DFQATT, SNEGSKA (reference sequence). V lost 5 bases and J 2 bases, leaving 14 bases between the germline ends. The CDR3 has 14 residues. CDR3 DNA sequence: TGCAGTGCTCCGGACAGATCCATCACAGATACGCAGTATTTT. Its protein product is CSAPDRSITDTQYF.

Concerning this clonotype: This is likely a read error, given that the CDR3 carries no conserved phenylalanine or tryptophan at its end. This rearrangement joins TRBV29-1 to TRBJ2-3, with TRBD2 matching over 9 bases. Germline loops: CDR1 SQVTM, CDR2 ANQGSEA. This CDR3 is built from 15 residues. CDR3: CSVEAGGPGTGTQYL. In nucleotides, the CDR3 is TGCAGCGTTGAGGCGGGAGGGCCGGGAACAGGTACGCAGTATCTT.

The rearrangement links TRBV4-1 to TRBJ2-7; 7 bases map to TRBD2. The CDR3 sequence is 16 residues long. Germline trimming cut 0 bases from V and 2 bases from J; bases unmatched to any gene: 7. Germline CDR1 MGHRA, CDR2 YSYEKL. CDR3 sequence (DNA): TGCGCCAGCAGCCAAGACAAGCGGGGAGGAACCTACGAGCAGTACTTC. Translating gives CASSQDKRGGTYEQYF.

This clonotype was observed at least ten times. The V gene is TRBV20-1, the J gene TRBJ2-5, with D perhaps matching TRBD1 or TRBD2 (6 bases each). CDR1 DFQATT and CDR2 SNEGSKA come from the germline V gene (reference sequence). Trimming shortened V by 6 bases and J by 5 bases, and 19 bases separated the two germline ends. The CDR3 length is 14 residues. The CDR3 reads CSADLGGGLETQYF. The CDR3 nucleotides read TGCAGTGCCGATTTAGGAGGGGGGTTGGAGACCCAGTACTTC.

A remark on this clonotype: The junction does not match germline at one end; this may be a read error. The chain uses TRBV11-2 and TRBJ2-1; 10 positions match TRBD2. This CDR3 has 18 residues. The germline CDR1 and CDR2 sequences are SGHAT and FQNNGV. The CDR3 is CANSLLPHAAGGGGEQFF. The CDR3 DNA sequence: TGTGCCAACAGCTTACTCCCCCATGCAGCGGGGGGGGGAGGTGAGCAGTTCTTC.

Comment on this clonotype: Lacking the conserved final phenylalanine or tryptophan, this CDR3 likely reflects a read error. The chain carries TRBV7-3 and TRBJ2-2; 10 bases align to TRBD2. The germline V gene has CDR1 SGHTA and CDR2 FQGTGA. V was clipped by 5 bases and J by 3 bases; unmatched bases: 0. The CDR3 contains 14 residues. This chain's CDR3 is CASSLAGDTGELFL. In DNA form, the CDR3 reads TGTGCCAGCAGCCTAGCGGGAGACACCGGGGAGCTGTTTTTG.

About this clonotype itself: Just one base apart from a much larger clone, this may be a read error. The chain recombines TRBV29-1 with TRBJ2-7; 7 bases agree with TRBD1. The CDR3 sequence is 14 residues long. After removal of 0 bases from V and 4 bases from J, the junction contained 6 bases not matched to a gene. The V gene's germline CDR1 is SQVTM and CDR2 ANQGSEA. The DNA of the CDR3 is TGCAGCGTTGAAGAGGGGACAGTCGCTTACGAGCAGTACTTC. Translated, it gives CSVEEGTVAYEQYF.